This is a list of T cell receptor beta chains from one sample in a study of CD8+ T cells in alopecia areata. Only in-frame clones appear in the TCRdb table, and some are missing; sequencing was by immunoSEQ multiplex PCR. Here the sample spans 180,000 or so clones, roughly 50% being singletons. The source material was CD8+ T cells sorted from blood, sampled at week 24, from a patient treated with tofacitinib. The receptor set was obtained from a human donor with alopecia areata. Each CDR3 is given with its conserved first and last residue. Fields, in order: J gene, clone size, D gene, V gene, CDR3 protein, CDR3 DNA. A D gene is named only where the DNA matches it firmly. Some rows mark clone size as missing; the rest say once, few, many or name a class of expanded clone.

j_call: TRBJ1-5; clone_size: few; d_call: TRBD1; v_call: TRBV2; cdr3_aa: CASSEFEDRAQHF; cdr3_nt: TGTGCCAGCAGTGAATTTGAGGACAGGGCCCAGCATTTT
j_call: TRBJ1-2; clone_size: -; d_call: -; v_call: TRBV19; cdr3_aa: CASSMAGESYGYTF; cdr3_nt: TGTGCCAGTAGTATGGCAGGGGAATCCTATGGCTACACCTTC
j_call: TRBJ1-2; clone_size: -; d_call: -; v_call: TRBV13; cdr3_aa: CASSLAGQPTYGYTF; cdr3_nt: TGTGCCAGCAGCTTAGCGGGTCAACCCACCTATGGCTACACCTTC
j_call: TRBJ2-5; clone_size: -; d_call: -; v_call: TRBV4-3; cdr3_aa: CASSQGQLRGQETQYF; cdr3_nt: TGCGCCAGCAGCCAAGGGCAGCTGAGGGGCCAAGAGACCCAGTACTTC
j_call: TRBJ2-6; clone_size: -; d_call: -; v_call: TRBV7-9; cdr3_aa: CASIRTEHSGANVLTF; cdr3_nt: TGTGCCAGCATCCGGACAGAGCACTCTGGGGCCAACGTCCTGACTTTC
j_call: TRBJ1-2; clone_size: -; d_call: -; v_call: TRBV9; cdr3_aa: CASSGDSSYGYTF; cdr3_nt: TGTGCCAGCAGCGGCGACAGTTCCTATGGCTACACCTTC
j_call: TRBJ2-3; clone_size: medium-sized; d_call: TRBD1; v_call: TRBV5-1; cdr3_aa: CASSLGRFDRGRGDTQYF; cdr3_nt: TGCGCCAGCAGCTTGGGGCGATTTGACAGGGGAAGAGGAGATACGCAGTATTTT
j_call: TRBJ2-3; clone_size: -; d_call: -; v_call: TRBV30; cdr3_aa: CAWSATSQRTQYF; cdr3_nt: TGTGCCTGGAGTGCCACCAGCCAGCGGACGCAGTATTTT
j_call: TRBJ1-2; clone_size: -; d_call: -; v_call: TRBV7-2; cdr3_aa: CASSLFQVPEGYTF; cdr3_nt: TGTGCCAGCAGCTTATTTCAGGTCCCGGAAGGCTACACCTTC
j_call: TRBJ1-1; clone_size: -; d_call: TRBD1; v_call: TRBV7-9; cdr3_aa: CASSFLWDRGMEAFF; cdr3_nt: TGTGCCAGCAGCTTCCTTTGGGACAGGGGAATGGAGGCTTTCTTT
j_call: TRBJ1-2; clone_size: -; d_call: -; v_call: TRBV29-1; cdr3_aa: CSVEDLRGYTF; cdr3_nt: TGCAGCGTTGAAGATCTCCGTGGCTACACCTTC
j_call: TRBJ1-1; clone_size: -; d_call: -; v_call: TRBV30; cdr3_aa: CAWISSRGYTEAFF; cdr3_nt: TGTGCCTGGATTTCCTCCAGGGGCTACACTGAAGCTTTCTTT
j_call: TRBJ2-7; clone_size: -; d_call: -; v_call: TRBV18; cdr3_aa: CASSPGGRSVTYEQYF; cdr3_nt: TGTGCCAGCTCACCCGGGGGCAGGAGCGTCACCTACGAGCAGTACTTC
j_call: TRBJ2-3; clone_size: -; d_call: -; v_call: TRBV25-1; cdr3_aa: CASSEFSDTQYF; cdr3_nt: TGTGCCAGCAGTGAATTTTCAGATACGCAGTATTTT
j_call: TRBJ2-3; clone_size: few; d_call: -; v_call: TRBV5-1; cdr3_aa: CASSLASPSTDTQYF; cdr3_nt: TGCGCCAGCAGCTTGGCCTCGCCTAGCACAGATACGCAGTATTTT
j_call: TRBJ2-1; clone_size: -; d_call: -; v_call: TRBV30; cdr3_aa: CAWSVGSYNEQFF; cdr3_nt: TGTGCCTGGAGCGTCGGGAGCTACAATGAGCAGTTCTTC
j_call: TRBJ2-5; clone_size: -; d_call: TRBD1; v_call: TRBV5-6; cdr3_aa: CASSFWDRVFWETQYF; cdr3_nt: TGTGCCAGCAGCTTTTGGGACAGGGTTTTTTGGGAGACCCAGTACTTC
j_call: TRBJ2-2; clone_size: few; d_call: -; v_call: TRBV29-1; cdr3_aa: CSVQGYTGELFF; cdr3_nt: TGCAGCGTCCAGGGATACACCGGGGAGCTGTTTTTT
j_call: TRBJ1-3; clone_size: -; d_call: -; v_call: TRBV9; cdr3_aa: CASSVGPGNTIYF; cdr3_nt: TGTGCCAGCAGCGTAGGTCCTGGAAACACCATATATTTT
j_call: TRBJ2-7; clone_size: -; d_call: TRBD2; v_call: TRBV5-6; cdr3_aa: CASSLWGYSGDPTYEQYF; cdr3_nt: TGTGCCAGCAGCTTGTGGGGATATAGCGGGGATCCTACCTACGAGCAGTACTTC
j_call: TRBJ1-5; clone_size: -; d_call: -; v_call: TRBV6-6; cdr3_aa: CASSRGAGDNQPQHF; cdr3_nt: TGTGCCAGCAGCAGAGGGGCAGGAGACAATCAGCCCCAGCATTTT
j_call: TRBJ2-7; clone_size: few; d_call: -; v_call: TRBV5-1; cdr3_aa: CASSLEGRTYEQYF; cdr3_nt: TGCGCCAGCAGCTTGGAGGGGCGAACCTACGAGCAGTACTTC
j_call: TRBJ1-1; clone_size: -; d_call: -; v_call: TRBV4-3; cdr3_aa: CASSKRTENTEAFF; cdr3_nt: TGCGCCAGCAGCAAACGGACAGAGAACACTGAAGCTTTCTTT
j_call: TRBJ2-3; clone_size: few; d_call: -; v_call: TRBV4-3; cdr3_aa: CASSQVGSTDTQYF; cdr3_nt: TGCGCCAGCAGCCAAGTGGGGAGCACAGATACGCAGTATTTT
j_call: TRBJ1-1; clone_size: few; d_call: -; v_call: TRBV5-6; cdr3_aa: CASSLGAEAFF; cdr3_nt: TGTGCCAGCAGCTTGGGGGCTGAAGCTTTCTTT
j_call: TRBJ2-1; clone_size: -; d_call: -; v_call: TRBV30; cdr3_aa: CASIGGTGQFF; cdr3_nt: TGTGCCTCTATCGGGGGGACAGGGCAGTTCTTC
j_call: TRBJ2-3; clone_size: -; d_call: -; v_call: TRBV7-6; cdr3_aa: CASSLLRGNTQYF; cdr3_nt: TGTGCCAGCAGCTTGTTAAGGGGTAATACGCAGTATTTT
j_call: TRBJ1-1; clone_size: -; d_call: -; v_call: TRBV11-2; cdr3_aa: CASSPQAEAFF; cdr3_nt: TGTGCCAGCAGCCCCCAGGCTGAAGCTTTCTTT
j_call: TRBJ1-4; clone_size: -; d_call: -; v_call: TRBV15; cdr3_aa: CATTENSATNEKLFF; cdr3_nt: TGTGCCACCACGGAAAACAGCGCAACTAATGAAAAACTGTTTTTT
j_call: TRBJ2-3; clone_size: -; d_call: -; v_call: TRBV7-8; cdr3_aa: CASSLVSGGLDTQYF; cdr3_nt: TGTGCCAGCAGCTTAGTCTCTGGGGGCCTGGATACGCAGTATTTT
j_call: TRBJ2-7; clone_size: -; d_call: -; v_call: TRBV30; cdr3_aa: CAWSVFGTSYEQYF; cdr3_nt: TGTGCCTGGAGTGTTTTTGGGACTTCCTACGAGCAGTACTTC
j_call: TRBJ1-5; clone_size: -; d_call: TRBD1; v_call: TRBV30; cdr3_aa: CAWSPGQPNQPQHF; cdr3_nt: TGTGCCTGGAGTCCGGGACAGCCCAATCAGCCCCAGCATTTT
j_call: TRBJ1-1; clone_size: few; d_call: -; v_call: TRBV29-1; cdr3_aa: CSVDWAGRTEAFF; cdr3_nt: TGCAGCGTTGATTGGGCAGGGAGGACTGAAGCTTTCTTT
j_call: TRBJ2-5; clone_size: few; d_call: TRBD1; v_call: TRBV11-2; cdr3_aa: CASSYPWTGQETQYF; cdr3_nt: TGTGCCAGCAGCTATCCCTGGACAGGACAAGAGACCCAGTACTTC
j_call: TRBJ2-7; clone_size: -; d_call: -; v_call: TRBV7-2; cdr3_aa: CASSFPGLIYEQYF; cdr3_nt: TGTGCCAGCAGCTTTCCGGGACTCATCTACGAGCAGTACTTC
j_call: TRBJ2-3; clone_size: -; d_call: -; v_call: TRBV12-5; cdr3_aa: CASGLPPGRHTDTQYF; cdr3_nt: TGTGCTAGTGGTTTGCCCCCGGGACGGCACACAGATACGCAGTATTTT
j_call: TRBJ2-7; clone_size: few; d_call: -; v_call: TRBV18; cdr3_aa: CASSRIVGVDEQYF; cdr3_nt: TGTGCCAGCTCGCGCATAGTAGGAGTGGACGAGCAGTACTTC
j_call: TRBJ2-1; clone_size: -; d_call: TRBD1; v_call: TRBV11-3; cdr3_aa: CASSLNRGRPQFF; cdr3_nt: TGTGCCAGCAGCCTAAACAGGGGGAGGCCGCAGTTCTTC
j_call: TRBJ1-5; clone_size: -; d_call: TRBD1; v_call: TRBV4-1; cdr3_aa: CASSERQGHQPQHF; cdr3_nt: TGCGCCAGCAGCGAGAGACAGGGCCATCAGCCCCAGCATTTT
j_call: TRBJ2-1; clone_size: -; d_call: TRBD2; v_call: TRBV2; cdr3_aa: CASRELAGGYNEQFF; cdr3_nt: TGTGCCAGCAGGGAACTAGCGGGGGGCTACAATGAGCAGTTCTTC
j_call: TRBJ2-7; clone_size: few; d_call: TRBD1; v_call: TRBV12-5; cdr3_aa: CASGLPGQYEQYF; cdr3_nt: TGTGCTAGTGGTTTGCCGGGACAGTACGAGCAGTACTTC
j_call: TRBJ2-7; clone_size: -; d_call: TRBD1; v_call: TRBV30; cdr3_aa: CAWSFGQGEQYF; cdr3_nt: TGTGCCTGGAGTTTTGGACAGGGCGAGCAGTACTTC
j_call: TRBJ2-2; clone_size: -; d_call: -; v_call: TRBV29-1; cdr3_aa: CSVGGLTGELFF; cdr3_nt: TGCAGCGTGGGGGGTTTAACCGGGGAGCTGTTTTTT